Each of the 9 T cell receptor beta chains below was sequenced from the same sample in a study of blood T cell repertoires in COVID-19. Assay used: immunoSEQ multiplex PCR; TCRdb lists only in-frame clones, some missing. In the table there are about 300,000 clones, about nine tenths of which are singletons. The source material was PBMCs or T cells enriched from blood (not recorded which). The receptors here all came from a woman aged 18 to 35 who had recovered from COVID-19.

J is TRBJ1-2 and V is TRBV18; D is ambiguous. CDR3 length equals 13 residues. Germline V gene lookup returns CDR1 KGHSH and CDR2 LQKENI. V lost 2 bases and J 5 bases, leaving 9 bases between the germline ends. CDR3 region: CASSPSAGYGYTF. CDR3 DNA: TGTGCCAGCTCACCATCCGCCGGGTATGGCTACACCTTC.

This clone was observed a handful of times. J is TRBJ2-5 and V is TRBV7-9; 8 bases line up with TRBD1. This CDR3 is built from 16 residues. The germline V gene encodes CDR1 SEHNR and CDR2 FQNEAQ (reference sequence). J lost 2 bases, V lost 5 bases, and 10 bases had no gene match. In DNA form, the CDR3 reads TGTGCCAGCAGCCTGGGGACAGGCGCCTTACAAGAGACCCAGTACTTC. Translated, it gives CASSLGTGALQETQYF.

The rearrangement joins TRBV24-1 to TRBJ2-3; TRBD1 matches 7 bases. This CDR3 contains 16 residues. The trim removed 4 bases at V and 0 bases at J, leaving 6 bases unmatched. Germline CDR1 and CDR2: KGHDR and SFDVKD. CDR3: CATSDPGTVSTDTQYF. The CDR3 region has the DNA TGTGCCACCAGTGACCCGGGGACAGTCAGCACAGATACGCAGTATTTT.

The gene calls are TRBV11-2 and TRBJ2-7; maybe TRBD2 (7 bases). The germline gives CDR1 SGHAT, CDR2 FQNNGV. Trimming stripped 3 bases from V and 4 bases from J, with 16 bases between. The CDR3 spans 15 residues. CDR3 sequence reads: CASSLMGGGQYEQYF. The CDR3 nucleotides are TGTGCCAGCAGCTTGATGGGCGGGGGACAATACGAGCAGTACTTC. Looking up the rest from reference TRBV11-2 and TRBJ2-7 gives the full variable domain: EAGVAQSPRYKIIEKRQSVAFWCNPISGHATLYWYQQILGQGPKLLIQFQNNGVVDDSQLPKDRFSAERLKGVDSTLKIQPAKLEDSAVYLCASSLMGGGQYEQYFGPGTRLTVT.

This clone has a single count. The J gene is TRBJ1-4, the V gene TRBV18; D remains ambiguous. Germline lookup yields CDR1 KGHSH and CDR2 LQKENI. This CDR3 comprises 15 residues. Trimming cost V 4 bases and J 1 base, with 10 bases left between them. CDR3 in amino acids: CASSLRVGTNEKLFF. CDR3 coding DNA: TGTGCCAGCTCACTCCGGGTCGGAACTAATGAAAAACTGTTTTTT.

V usage is TRBV9 and J usage is TRBJ1-1; D ambiguous. The CDR3 is made up of 14 amino acids. V was trimmed by 0 bases and J by 0 bases, leaving 6 bases between them. Per germline, CDR1 SGDLS and CDR2 YYNGEE. CDR3 residues: CASSVDTVNTEAFF. The CDR3 DNA reads as TGTGCCAGCAGCGTAGATACGGTGAACACTGAAGCTTTCTTT. Combining the CDR3 with reference TRBV9 and TRBJ1-1 gives the whole variable domain DSGVTQTPKHLITATGQRVTLRCSPRSGDLSVYWYQQSLDQGLQFLIQYYNGEERAKGNILERFSAQQFPDLHSELNLSSLELGDSALYFCASSVDTVNTEAFFGQGTRLTVV.

The genes are TRBV3-1 (or the pseudogene TRBV3-2) and TRBJ1-1, with 8 bases fitting TRBD1. Germline V gives CDR1 LGHDT, CDR2 YNNKEL (reference sequence). The CDR3 loop spans 14 amino acids. The trim removed 4 bases at V and 5 bases at J, leaving 6 bases unmatched. The DNA for the CDR3 is TGTGCCAGCAGCCCCACAGGGGGTCGGACTGAAGCTTTCTTT. It yields the protein CASSPTGGRTEAFF.

The CDR3 DNA sequence: TGTGCCAGCAGCCCCGAGGGGGGGGACGGGCTCTATGGCTACACCTTC. Protein sequence: CASSPEGGDGLYGYTF. This chain joins TRBV7-8 and TRBJ1-2; D is perhaps TRBD1 (6 bases). This CDR3 has 16 amino acids. Per the germline V gene, CDR1 is SGHVS and CDR2 is FQNEAQ. V lost 5 bases to trimming and J lost 4 bases, with 20 bases between them. Together with reference TRBV7-8 and TRBJ1-2, the CDR3 gives the full variable domain: GAGVSQSPRYKVAKRGQDVALRCDPISGHVSLFWYQQALGQGPEFLTYFQNEAQLDKSGLPSDRFFAERPEGSVSTLKIQRTQQEDSAVYLCASSPEGGDGLYGYTFGSGTRLTVV.

This chain joins TRBV7-6 and TRBJ1-6, with D tentatively TRBD1 (6 bases). Trimming removed 5 bases from V and 11 bases from J, with 13 bases in between. Germline CDR1 SGHVS, CDR2 FNYEAQ. The CDR3 loop spans 13 amino acids. The CDR3 DNA reads as TGTGCCAGCAGCCCCGGCAGGGGACCACCCCTCCACTTT. Its protein is CASSPGRGPPLHF.